This T cell receptor (beta chain) was sequenced for a study of tumor and adjacent non-tumor tissue in lung cancer. No cell sorting was done before RNA was extracted from the tissue. A modified ARM-PCR protocol with three rounds of nested PCR amplified TCRbeta. TCRdb re-called the multiplex PCR reads through MiXCR, storing one row per CDR3 protein. The table shows over 130,000 distinct CDR3 sequences, with roughly 70% occurring only once. V was trimmed by 1 base and J by 5 bases, leaving 12 bases between them. CDR1 is SGHRS and CDR2 is YFSETQ in the germline V gene. The length of the CDR3 is 14 residues. Details on this clonotype: Because the CDR3 is missing its conserved closing phenylalanine or tryptophan, this is likely a read error.

The rearrangement joins TRBV5-1 to TRBJ1-1; tentative D call: TRBD1 (5 bases). Sequenced: lung tumor tissue. This clonotype originated in a man aged 55 to 70 with small cell lung cancer. In DNA form, the CDR3 reads TGCGCCAGCAGCTTGTATGGGGGAGAAACTGAAGCTTTCTAT. Amino acids: CASSLYGGETEAFY.